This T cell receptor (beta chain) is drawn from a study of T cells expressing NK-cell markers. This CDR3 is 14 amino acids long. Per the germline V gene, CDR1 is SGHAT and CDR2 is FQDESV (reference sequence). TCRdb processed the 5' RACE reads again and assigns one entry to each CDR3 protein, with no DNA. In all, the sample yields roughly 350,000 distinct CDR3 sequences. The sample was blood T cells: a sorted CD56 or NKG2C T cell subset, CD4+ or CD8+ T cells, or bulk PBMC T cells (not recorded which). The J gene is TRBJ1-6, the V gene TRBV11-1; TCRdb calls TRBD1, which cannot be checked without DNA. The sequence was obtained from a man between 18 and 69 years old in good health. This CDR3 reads CASSPGSANSPLHF.